Each of the 4 T cell receptor beta chains below was sequenced from the same sample in a study of T cells after yellow fever vaccination. TCRdb reprocessed the 5' RACE reads via MiXCR and lists one record per CDR3 protein. This table has 99,000 or so distinct CDR3 sequences, approximately 5.5% appearing once. The specimen was CD8+ T cells sorted from PBMCs, collected 10 days after the yellow fever booster vaccination. The receptors derive from a man between 18 and 35 years old who received the YFV17D yellow fever vaccine.

This chain joins TRBV6-7 and TRBJ2-1, with 9 bases fitting TRBD2. TRBV6-7 is noted as an ORF with a role that remains uncertain. V was pared by 6 bases and J by 0 bases, with 3 bases of the junction left unmatched. CDR3 length: 15 amino acids. Here the CDR3 reads CASRNSGGSYNEQFF. CDR3 DNA sequence: TGTGCCAGCAGGAATAGCGGGGGCTCCTACAATGAGCAGTTCTTC.

The sample holds many counts of this clonotype. The gene calls are TRBV5-1 and TRBJ1-1, with a possible D match to TRBD1 (6 bases). Germline values: CDR1 SGHRS, CDR2 YFSETQ. CDR3 length equals 15 residues. Trimming took 3 bases from V and 3 from J, leaving 15 bases between them. CDR3: CASSYSQGLDTEAFF. CDR3 nucleotide sequence: TGCGCCAGCAGCTACTCGCAGGGGTTGGACACTGAAGCTTTCTTT.

This clonotype has a handful of counts. The genes are TRBV11-2 and TRBJ2-7, with D perhaps being TRBD1 or TRBD2 (5 bases each). The CDR3 is 12 amino acids. Between the trimmed V and J ends, which lost 4 bases and 7 bases, there was a span of 11 bases. Per germline, CDR1 SGHAT and CDR2 FQNNGV. CDR3 loop: CASSWIWGEQYF. The CDR3 DNA sequence: TGTGCCAGCAGCTGGATTTGGGGGGAGCAGTACTTC.

The DNA of the CDR3 is TGTGCCAGCAGCCCGTGGGGGGGCCGGTCAAATGAGCAGTTCTTC. Its translation is CASSPWGGRSNEQFF. V usage is TRBV14 and J usage is TRBJ2-1, with D tentatively TRBD2 (7 bases). CDR1 and CDR2 from the germline V gene are SGHDN and FVKESK. CDR3 length: 15 amino acids. V was clipped by 4 bases and J by 7 bases, with 17 bases between them. Drawing the rest from reference TRBV14 and TRBJ2-1, the complete variable domain is EAGVTQFPSHSVIEKGQTVTLRCDPISGHDNLYWYRRVMGKEIKFLLHFVKESKQDESGMPNNRFLAERTGGTYSTLKVQPAELEDSGVYFCASSPWGGRSNEQFFGPGTRLTVL.